This entry describes one T cell receptor (beta chain). Molecular barcoding with unique molecular identifiers was used for the TCRbeta library. TCRdb called the PCR reads again in MiXCR, with one record for every CDR3 protein. This table has 500,000 or so distinct CDR3 sequences, about 33% appearing once. This CDR3 comprises 13 residues. The germline gives CDR1 MNHEY, CDR2 SMNVEV (reference sequence). V was clipped by 5 bases and J by 4 bases, with 8 bases between them. The source of the sample is a study of T-cell reconstitution after alpha-beta-depleted transplantation in children. Sequencing used PBMCs from the stem cell graft donor, obtained from the stem cell graft. This sequence originates from a human donor who donated a stem cell graft to a child with aplastic anemia. The chain carries TRBV27 and TRBJ2-2; D gene ambiguous. This CDR3 reads CASSLRVTGELFF. The CDR3 DNA is TGTGCCAGCAGTCTAAGGGTCACCGGGGAGCTGTTTTTT.